The 5 T cell receptor beta chains listed next were all sequenced from one sample in a study of blood T cell repertoires in COVID-19. This table comes from immunoSEQ multiplex PCR, and its TCRdb copy is limited to in-frame clones, with some not included. The repertoire has about 150,000 clones, roughly 86% of them found once; the top ten carry 15%. Sequencing used peripheral blood. These receptors were obtained from a human donor with acute or convalescent COVID-19. The donor label of this sample is uncertain.

V gene TRBV7-2 combines with J gene TRBJ2-7; 8 bases fit TRBD1. Trimming cost V 4 bases and J 5 bases; bases outside gene matches: 10. The CDR3 has 15 amino acids. Germline V lookup: CDR1 SGHTA, CDR2 FQGNSA. The CDR3 bases are TGTGCCAGCAGCTCCCGACAGGGGACCGGAAACGAGCAGTACTTC. As protein: CASSSRQGTGNEQYF.

J is TRBJ1-2 and V is TRBV7-2; D may be TRBD1 (6 bases). V lost 6 bases and J lost 3, with 14 bases in between. This CDR3 is built from 14 residues. The germline gives CDR1 SGHTA, CDR2 FQGNSA. The CDR3 protein is CASSSFTGYYGYTF. CDR3 bases: TGTGCCAGCAGTTCTTTTACAGGGTACTATGGCTACACCTTC.

A few counts support this clone. This chain links TRBV3-1 (or the pseudogene TRBV3-2) with TRBJ1-3; D gene ambiguous. The CDR3 extends over 15 amino acids. The germline V and J ends were trimmed by 4 bases and 0 bases, with 10 bases remaining between them. Germline CDR1 LGHDT, CDR2 YNNKEL (reference sequence). CDR3 nucleotide sequence: TGTGCCAGCAGCCCTCCGGGGAGCTCTGGAAACACCATATATTTT. Translated, it gives CASSPPGSSGNTIYF.

This chain uses TRBV2 with TRBJ1-6, with TRBD1 matching 8 bases. CDR1 SNHLY and CDR2 FYNNEI come from the germline V gene. The V and J ends lost 3 bases and 5 bases, in that order; junction bases with no gene match: 12. There are 18 residues in the CDR3. CDR3 amino acids: CASSDQAGQEYHNSPLHF. The CDR3 DNA is TGTGCCAGCAGTGATCAAGCGGGACAGGAGTACCATAATTCACCCCTCCACTTT.

V usage is TRBV6-5 and J usage is TRBJ2-5, with 11 bases that match TRBD2. CDR1 is MNHEY, CDR2 SVGAGI, per germline. The CDR3 is 15 residues long. V trimming: 5 bases; J trimming: 5 bases; junction bases outside the gene matches: 7. For the CDR3, the DNA is TGTGCCAGCAGTATTAGCGGGGGGGCCTGGGAGACCCAGTACTTC. Amino acid sequence: CASSISGGAWETQYF.